One and the same sample provided the 4 T cell receptor beta chains below, sequenced in a study of CD8 T cells in Susac syndrome. Random hexamers primed reverse transcription of about 0.45 to 1 ug RNA. MiXCR was run by TCRdb on the immunoSEQ multiplex PCR reads, yielding one entry per CDR3 protein. Of around 150,000 distinct CDR3 sequences in the sample, 95% were seen once. The sequenced material came from CD8+ T cells from PBMCs. The receptors derive from a human donor with Susac syndrome.

The rearrangement links TRBV27 to TRBJ2-1; 9 bases align to TRBD1. After removal of 5 bases from V and 1 base from J, the junction contained 9 bases not matched to a gene. This CDR3 has 17 residues. Germline V lookup: CDR1 MNHEY, CDR2 SMNVEV (reference sequence). The CDR3 DNA reads as TGTGCCAGCAGTCAATCTGCCGGGACAGGGTCCTACAATGAGCAGTTCTTC. It specifies CASSQSAGTGSYNEQFF.

The chain joins TRBV4-1 to TRBJ2-7; 11 positions agree with TRBD2. Germline V lookup: CDR1 MGHRA, CDR2 YSYEKL. CDR3 length: 16 amino acids. Trimming at V came to 2 bases and at J to 5 bases, leaving 8 bases not matched to a gene. In DNA form, the CDR3 reads TGCGCCAGCAGCCAAACGGAGACTAGCGGGACCCACGAGCAGTACTTC. Amino acids: CASSQTETSGTHEQYF.

The chain has TRBV20-1 and TRBJ2-7; 7 positions match TRBD1. The germline CDR1 and CDR2 sequences are DFQATT and SNEGSKA (reference sequence). V dropped 7 bases and J dropped 4; count of bases not matched to a gene: 10. The CDR3 runs to 13 residues. CDR3 residues: CSGGGQDLYEQYF. The CDR3 nucleotides are TGCAGTGGCGGAGGACAGGACTTGTACGAGCAGTACTTC.

This sequence joins TRBV6-5 and TRBJ2-7; perhaps TRBD1 as D (5 bases). The germline CDR1 and CDR2 sequences are MNHEY and SVGAGI. There are 15 residues in the CDR3. The V gene lost 6 bases and the J gene lost 5 bases, with 20 bases spanning the gap. The CDR3 protein is CASRVRAAPWNEQYF. In DNA form, the CDR3 reads TGTGCCAGCAGGGTCAGGGCGGCCCCGTGGAACGAGCAGTACTTC.